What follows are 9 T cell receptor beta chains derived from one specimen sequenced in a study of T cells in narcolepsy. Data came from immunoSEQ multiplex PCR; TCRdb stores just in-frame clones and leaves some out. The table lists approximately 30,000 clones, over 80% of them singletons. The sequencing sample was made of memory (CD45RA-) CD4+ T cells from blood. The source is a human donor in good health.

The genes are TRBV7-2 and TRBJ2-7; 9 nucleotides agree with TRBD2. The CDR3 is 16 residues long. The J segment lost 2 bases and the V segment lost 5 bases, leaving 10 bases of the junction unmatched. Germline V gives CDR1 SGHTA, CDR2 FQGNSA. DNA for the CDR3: TGTGCCAGCAGCCCCGCGGGACTAGCCAGACCCTACGAGCAGTACTTC. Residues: CASSPAGLARPYEQYF.

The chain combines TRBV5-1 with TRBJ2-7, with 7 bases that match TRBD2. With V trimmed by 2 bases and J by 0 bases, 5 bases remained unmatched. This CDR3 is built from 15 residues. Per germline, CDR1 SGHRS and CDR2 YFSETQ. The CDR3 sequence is CASSFRAGDSYEQYF. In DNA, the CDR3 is TGCGCCAGCAGCTTTCGGGCGGGAGACTCCTACGAGCAGTACTTC.

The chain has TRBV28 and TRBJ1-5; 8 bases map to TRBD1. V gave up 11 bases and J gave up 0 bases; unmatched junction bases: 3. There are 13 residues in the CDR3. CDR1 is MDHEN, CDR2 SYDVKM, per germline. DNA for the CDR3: TGTGCCGGGGGACAGGATAGCAATCAGCCCCAGCATTTT. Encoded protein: CAGGQDSNQPQHF.

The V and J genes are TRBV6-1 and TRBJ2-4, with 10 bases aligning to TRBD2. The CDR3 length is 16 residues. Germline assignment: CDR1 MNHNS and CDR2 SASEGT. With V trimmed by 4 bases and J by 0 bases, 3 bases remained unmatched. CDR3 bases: TGTGCCAGCAGTGTTAGCGGGAGGACAGCCAAAAACATTCAGTACTTC. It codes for CASSVSGRTAKNIQYF.

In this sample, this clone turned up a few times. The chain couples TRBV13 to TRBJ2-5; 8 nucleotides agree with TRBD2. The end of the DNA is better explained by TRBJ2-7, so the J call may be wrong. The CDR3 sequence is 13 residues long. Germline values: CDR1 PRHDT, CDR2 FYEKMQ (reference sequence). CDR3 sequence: CASSRTSPYEQYF. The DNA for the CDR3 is TGTGCCAGCAGCCGGACTAGCCCCTACGAGCAGTACTTC.

As DNA, the CDR3 is TGTGCCAGCAGCCTTATCCTAGGCCCCTATGGCTACACCTTC. Residues: CASSLILGPYGYTF. The genes are TRBV5-5 and TRBJ1-2; D is unclear. Germline assignment: CDR1 SGHKS and CDR2 YYEKEE (reference sequence). The CDR3 is 14 amino acids. The V end lost 4 bases, the J end lost 4 bases, and 14 bases lay between the germline ends.

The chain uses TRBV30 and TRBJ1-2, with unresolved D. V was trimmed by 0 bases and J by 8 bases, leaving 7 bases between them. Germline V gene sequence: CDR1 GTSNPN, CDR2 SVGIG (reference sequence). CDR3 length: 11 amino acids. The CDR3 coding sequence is TGTGCCTGGAGTGTACTCAACGGCTACACCTTC. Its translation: CAWSVLNGYTF.

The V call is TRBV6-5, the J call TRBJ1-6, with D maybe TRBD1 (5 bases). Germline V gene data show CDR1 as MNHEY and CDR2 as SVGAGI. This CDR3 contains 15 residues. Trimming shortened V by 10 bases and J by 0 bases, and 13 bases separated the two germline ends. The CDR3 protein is CATREGSSYNSPLHF. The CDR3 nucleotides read TGTGCCACCCGTGAGGGGAGCTCCTATAATTCACCCCTCCACTTT.

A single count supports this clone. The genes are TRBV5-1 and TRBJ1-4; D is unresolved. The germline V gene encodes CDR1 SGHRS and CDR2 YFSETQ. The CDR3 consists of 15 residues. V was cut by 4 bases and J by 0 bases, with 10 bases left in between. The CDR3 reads CASSGAIATNEKLFF. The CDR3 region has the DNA TGCGCCAGCAGCGGTGCGATTGCAACTAATGAAAAACTGTTTTTT.